These 27 T cell receptor beta chains were sequenced from one sample in a study of cytomegalovirus exposure and HLA in healthy donors. In the PCR, 60 Vbeta and 13 Jbeta primers were used. Profiled with immunoSEQ multiplex PCR; TCRdb holds only in-frame clones, not every one. The top ten clones hold over 1% of a sample with under 250,000 clones, over 75% of them seen once. The sequenced sample consisted of PBMCs. The receptors come from a human donor in good health.

This clone was found a few times. This chain joins TRBV27 and TRBJ2-1, with a possible D match to TRBD2 (6 bases). This CDR3 contains 11 residues. Between the trimmed V and J ends, which lost 8 bases and 7 bases, there was a span of 9 bases. Germline CDR1 is MNHEY and CDR2 is SMNVEV (reference sequence). CDR3 coding DNA: TGTGCCAGCTCGGAGGGAAATGAGCAGTTCTTC. It specifies CASSEGNEQFF.

The chain carries TRBV27 and TRBJ1-5, with 7 bases lining up with TRBD1. The CDR3 consists of 15 residues. CDR1 and CDR2 from the germline V gene are MNHEY and SMNVEV (reference sequence). V was pared by 6 bases and J by 0 bases, with 5 bases of the junction left unmatched. The CDR3 protein is CASSINRGSNQPQHF. The CDR3 region has the DNA TGTGCCAGCAGCATCAACAGGGGTAGCAATCAGCCCCAGCATTTT.

This clone was detected only a few times. The rearrangement links TRBV6-5 to TRBJ1-2, with 7 bases fitting TRBD1. V lost 7 bases, J lost 8 bases, and 10 bases stayed unmatched. This CDR3 is built from 13 residues. Per germline, CDR1 MNHEY and CDR2 SVGAGI. CDR3 nucleotides: TGTGCCAGCACCGGACAGGCCCACTTGGGCTACACCTTC. Its translation is CASTGQAHLGYTF.

The chain uses TRBV6-6 and TRBJ2-2, with 8 bases lining up with TRBD2. The CDR3 length is 15 residues. With V trimmed by 2 bases and J by 5 bases, 4 bases remained unmatched. Germline CDR1 and CDR2: MNHNY and SVGAGI (reference sequence). CDR3 nucleotides: TGTGCCAGCAGTTACGTCGGGAGGGGAACCGGGGAGCTGTTTTTT. This translates into CASSYVGRGTGELFF.

V is TRBV4-3 and J is TRBJ2-1, with a possible D match to TRBD2 (5 bases). CDR3 length: 16 amino acids. V was clipped by 1 base and J by 7 bases, with 17 bases between them. The germline V gene encodes CDR1 LGHNA and CDR2 YSLEER. The CDR3 coding sequence is TGCGCCAGCAGCCAAGTGGTCCTAGCCATTAGGAATGAGCAGTTCTTC. Residues: CASSQVVLAIRNEQFF.

The chain couples TRBV7-3 to TRBJ2-2, with TRBD1 matching 9 bases. The CDR3 totals 15 residues. The trim removed 5 bases at V and 5 bases at J, leaving 6 bases unmatched. From germline, CDR1 is SGHTA and CDR2 FQGTGA. For the CDR3, the DNA is TGTGCCAGCAGCCGCACAGGGGGCCAAACCGGGGAGCTGTTTTTT. Encoded protein: CASSRTGGQTGELFF.

J is TRBJ2-3 and V is TRBV10-3; D not certain. Per germline, CDR1 ENHRY and CDR2 SYGVKD. Trimming removed 0 bases from V and 5 bases from J, with 6 bases in between. The length of the CDR3 is 13 residues. The CDR3 sequence: CAISESGKDTQYF. DNA for the CDR3: TGTGCCATCAGTGAGTCTGGCAAAGATACGCAGTATTTT.

The V call is TRBV4-3, the J call TRBJ1-2; D uncertain. From germline, CDR1 is LGHNA and CDR2 YSLEER. Trimming left V 2 bases short and J 2 bases short, with 9 bases between. The CDR3 is 14 amino acids. CDR3 loop: CASSQSEGNYGYTF. CDR3 sequence (DNA): TGCGCCAGCAGCCAATCGGAGGGAAACTATGGCTACACCTTC.

This chain joins TRBV19 and TRBJ2-2; TRBD2 aligns across 7 bases. This CDR3 has 16 amino acids. Germline V gene lookup returns CDR1 LNHDA and CDR2 SQIVND (reference sequence). V was pared by 10 bases and J by 3 bases, with 14 bases of the junction left unmatched. The CDR3 DNA reads as TGTGCCACGACTCGGAGCGGGGCTGCGGACACCGGGGAGCTGTTTTTT. It encodes CATTRSGAADTGELFF.

The chain recombines TRBV27 with TRBJ1-6; D remains ambiguous. CDR1 is MNHEY and CDR2 is SMNVEV in the germline V gene (reference sequence). V shed 5 bases and J shed 4 bases, with 3 bases lying between them. This CDR3 region has 12 residues. CDR3 DNA: TGTGCCAGCAGTCCGTATAATTCACCCCTCCACTTT. It specifies CASSPYNSPLHF.

This rearrangement joins TRBV7-2 to TRBJ2-7, with 9 bases that match TRBD1. Unmatched junction bases numbered 4, after V lost 1 base and J lost 3 bases. The CDR3 consists of 15 residues. The germline CDR1 and CDR2 sequences are SGHTA and FQGNSA. In DNA, the CDR3 is TGTGCCAGCAGCTTAGGCGGACAGGGGTACTACGAGCAGTACTTC. Encoded protein: CASSLGGQGYYEQYF. Looking up the rest from reference TRBV7-2 and TRBJ2-7 gives the full variable domain: GAGVSQSPSNKVTEKGKDVELRCDPISGHTALYWYRQSLGQGLEFLIYFQGNSAPDKSGLPSDRFSAERTGGSVSTLTIQRTQQEDSAVYLCASSLGGQGYYEQYFGPGTRLTVT.

This chain connects TRBV7-2 to TRBJ1-1; no firm D call. Germline V CDR1 and CDR2: SGHTA, FQGNSA. The CDR3 is 16 amino acids. Trimming cost V 2 bases and J 0 bases, with 13 bases left between them. CDR3 DNA: TGTGCCAGCAGCTTAACTCCTACCAGGCTGAACACTGAAGCTTTCTTT. Encoded protein: CASSLTPTRLNTEAFF.

The chain has TRBV30 and TRBJ2-6, with D tentatively TRBD2 (5 bases). The CDR3 is 14 amino acids. V lost 2 bases, J lost 0 bases, and 5 bases lay in between. Germline loops: CDR1 GTSNPN, CDR2 SVGIG (reference sequence). The CDR3 sequence is CAWSRGSGANVLTF. Written as DNA, the CDR3 is TGTGCCTGGAGTCGGGGCTCTGGGGCCAACGTCCTGACTTTC.

The CDR3 DNA sequence: TGTGCCAGCAGCGTAACGGAGGGAAACACCATATATTTT. Its protein is CASSVTEGNTIYF. The chain is built from TRBV9 and TRBJ1-3, with unresolved D. The germline V gene has CDR1 SGDLS and CDR2 YYNGEE. The germline V and J ends were trimmed by 1 base and 4 bases, with 6 bases remaining between them. The CDR3 extends over 13 amino acids.

The chain couples TRBV7-9 to TRBJ2-1; 9 bases align to TRBD2. This CDR3 has 16 residues. Germline assignment: CDR1 SEHNR and CDR2 FQNEAQ (reference sequence). V lost 2 bases, J lost 2 bases, and 4 bases stayed unmatched. CDR3 nucleotide sequence: TGTGCCAGCAGCTTAACCCTAGCGGGGACCTACAATGAGCAGTTCTTC. Encoded protein: CASSLTLAGTYNEQFF.

This clone turned up a few times. Other DNA sequences from this sample encode an identical CDR3 as well. V usage is TRBV12-5 and J usage is TRBJ2-3, with 8 bases that match TRBD2. Germline values: CDR1 LGHNT, CDR2 FRNRAP. V shed 6 bases and J 2 bases; nucleotides not matched to a gene: 4. The CDR3 totals 14 residues. The CDR3 is CASGLGGATDTQYF. The CDR3 coding sequence is TGTGCTAGTGGGCTCGGGGGGGCCACAGATACGCAGTATTTT.

The chain joins TRBV19 to TRBJ2-7; D unresolved. Trimming took 5 bases from V and 3 from J, leaving 5 bases between them. The CDR3 consists of 11 residues. From germline, CDR1 is LNHDA and CDR2 SQIVND (reference sequence). The CDR3: CASSADYEQYF. In nucleotides, the CDR3 is TGTGCCAGTAGTGCGGACTACGAGCAGTACTTC.

This chain uses TRBV9 with TRBJ2-5; 14 nucleotides align to TRBD2. CDR3 length equals 16 residues. The germline V gene has CDR1 SGDLS and CDR2 YYNGEE. Trimming removed 4 bases from V and 5 bases from J; junction bases left unmatched: 7. The DNA for the CDR3 is TGTGCCAGCAGCCCTGGGACTAGCGGGAGAGGGGAGACCCAGTACTTC. Its translation: CASSPGTSGRGETQYF.

This clone has a handful of counts. The rearrangement joins TRBV7-9 to TRBJ2-2, with 7 bases identical to TRBD2. The CDR3 has 17 residues. Germline V gene sequence: CDR1 SEHNR, CDR2 FQNEAQ (reference sequence). V was pared by 1 base and J by 1 base, with 6 bases of the junction left unmatched. The CDR3 reads CASSLGVAGVNTGELFF. CDR3 in DNA: TGTGCCAGCAGCTTAGGAGTAGCGGGCGTGAACACCGGGGAGCTGTTTTTT.

This clone turned up a few times. The CDR3 here is CASSSRERVTEAFF. The DNA for the CDR3 is TGTGCCAGTAGTAGCCGGGAGAGGGTCACTGAAGCTTTCTTT. The rearrangement joins TRBV19 to TRBJ1-1; unclear D gene. Between the trimmed V and J ends, which lost 4 bases and 4 bases, there was a span of 13 bases. The germline V gene encodes CDR1 LNHDA and CDR2 SQIVND (reference sequence). The CDR3 consists of 14 residues.

The chain couples TRBV5-8 to TRBJ2-1; D possibly corresponds to TRBD1 (6 bases). Germline CDR1 and CDR2: SGHTS and YDEGEE. The V end lost 7 bases, the J end lost 3 bases, and 11 bases lay between the germline ends. The CDR3 has 13 amino acids. The CDR3 spells CASCRDIYNEQFF. CDR3 in DNA: TGTGCCAGCTGCCGGGACATCTACAATGAGCAGTTCTTC.

This clone appeared once. The chain is built from TRBV27 and TRBJ2-3; D is ambiguous. Trimming pared 4 bases from V and 0 bases from J, leaving 14 bases between. The CDR3 sequence is 16 residues long. Germline CDR1 is MNHEY and CDR2 is SMNVEV (reference sequence). The chain's CDR3 is CASSSRLHPSTDTQYF. DNA of the CDR3: TGTGCCAGCAGTTCGAGACTCCACCCCAGCACAGATACGCAGTATTTT.

V usage is TRBV28 and J usage is TRBJ2-2, with 8 bases identical to TRBD2. The CDR3 totals 14 residues. Germline values: CDR1 MDHEN, CDR2 SYDVKM. J was trimmed by 6 bases and V by 6 bases; bases with no gene match: 6. Here the CDR3 DNA reads TGTGCCAGCAGGGACGGGAGGGCGGCCGGGGAGCTGTTTTTT. Amino acids: CASRDGRAAGELFF.

This clone was counted only a few times. J is TRBJ2-1 and V is TRBV11-3; 12 bases match TRBD2. Unmatched junction bases numbered 11, after V lost 0 bases and J lost 5 bases. CDR1 and CDR2 (germline): SGHNT, YENEEA. The CDR3 has 19 amino acids. Here the CDR3 reads CASSLDSLAGGPSDNEQFF. The CDR3 DNA reads TGTGCCAGCAGCTTAGACTCTCTAGCGGGAGGGCCTTCGGACAATGAGCAGTTCTTC. Looking up the rest from reference TRBV11-3 and TRBJ2-1 gives the full variable domain: EAGVVQSPRYKIIEKKQPVAFWCNPISGHNTLYWYLQNLGQGPELLIRYENEEAVDDSQLPKDRFSAERLKGVDSTLKIQPAELGDSAVYLCASSLDSLAGGPSDNEQFFGPGTRLTVL.

This clone was picked up one time. This rearrangement joins TRBV27 to TRBJ2-3; D possibly corresponds to TRBD2 (6 bases). The CDR3 sequence is 14 residues long. The germline V gene encodes CDR1 MNHEY and CDR2 SMNVEV (reference sequence). V shed 7 bases and J shed 0 bases, with 11 bases lying between them. Written as DNA, the CDR3 is TGTGCCAGCACCCTGGGGGGTAGCACAGATACGCAGTATTTT. Protein sequence: CASTLGGSTDTQYF.

The chain carries TRBV19 and TRBJ2-1, with 12 bases fitting TRBD2. The CDR3 has 16 residues. Per the germline V gene, CDR1 is LNHDA and CDR2 is SQIVND (reference sequence). The J segment lost 6 bases and the V segment lost 4 bases, leaving 7 bases of the junction unmatched. The CDR3, as DNA: TGTGCCAGTAGTAGAGCCGGGACTAGCGGGTTCAATGAGCAGTTCTTC. This encodes CASSRAGTSGFNEQFF.

This chain uses TRBV5-4 with TRBJ2-5, with 7 bases lining up with TRBD1. This CDR3 has 15 residues. The V gene's germline CDR1 is SGHNT and CDR2 YYREEE (reference sequence). The trim removed 0 bases at V and 2 bases at J, leaving 4 bases unmatched. CDR3 sequence reads: CASSLVAGGQETQYF. The CDR3 nucleotides are TGTGCCAGCAGCTTGGTCGCAGGGGGACAAGAGACCCAGTACTTC.